The 32 T cell receptor beta chains reported below all come from one sample, sequenced in a study of blood T cell repertoires in COVID-19. This table comes from immunoSEQ multiplex PCR, and its TCRdb copy is limited to in-frame clones, with some not included. The profile shows around 50,000 clones, around 90% of them singletons. The sequenced sample was peripheral blood. The receptors stem from a man between 60 and 75 years old with acute or convalescent COVID-19.

J is TRBJ1-2 and V is TRBV9; D not certain. The ends were cut back, 4 bases at V and 5 bases at J, with 12 bases in the middle. Germline V gene lookup returns CDR1 SGDLS and CDR2 YYNGEE. This CDR3 is built from 13 residues. The DNA of the CDR3 is TGTGCCAGCAGCCTTCCCGGAGGGTATGGCTACACCTTC. Translated: CASSLPGGYGYTF.

The V call is TRBV10-3, the J call TRBJ2-3; TRBD1 matches at 10 bases. Germline V gives CDR1 ENHRY, CDR2 SYGVKD. With 6 bases clipped from V and 1 base from J, the junction kept 7 bases outside the gene matches. The CDR3 length is 16 residues. CDR3 region: CAISRQGAIGTDTQYF. The CDR3 DNA follows: TGTGCCATCAGCCGACAGGGGGCCATCGGCACAGATACGCAGTATTTT.

J is TRBJ1-2 and V is TRBV5-4; 10 bases match TRBD1. In germline, CDR1 is SGHNT, CDR2 YYREEE (reference sequence). V trimming: 4 bases; J trimming: 8 bases; junction bases outside the gene matches: 11. This CDR3 is 15 amino acids long. CDR3 loop: CASSVGQGLSKGYTF. The CDR3 DNA sequence: TGTGCCAGCAGCGTGGGACAGGGGCTCTCTAAGGGCTACACCTTC.

V usage is TRBV20-1 and J usage is TRBJ2-1, with D perhaps TRBD2 (6 bases). Germline lookup yields CDR1 DFQATT and CDR2 SNEGSKA (reference sequence). The CDR3 covers 16 residues. V was shortened by 3 bases and J by 1 base, with 16 bases between the two germline ends. CDR3 sequence reads: CSASRSGGKSYNEQFF. CDR3 bases: TGCAGTGCTAGTAGGTCCGGCGGGAAGTCCTACAATGAGCAGTTCTTC.

The chain links TRBV7-2 to TRBJ1-3; TRBD1 aligns across 7 bases. The junction had 5 bases not matched to a gene; V was cut back by 0 bases and J by 3 bases. The CDR3 contains 16 residues. Germline V gene sequence: CDR1 SGHTA, CDR2 FQGNSA. The CDR3 DNA follows: TGTGCCAGCAGCTTAGCGTCGACAGGGTATGGAAACACCATATATTTT. This translates into CASSLASTGYGNTIYF.

The chain employs TRBV11-2 and TRBJ2-3, with a weak D call TRBD1 (5 bases). The CDR3 is made up of 16 amino acids. CDR1 SGHAT and CDR2 FQNNGV come from the germline V gene. V lost 2 bases and J 2 bases, leaving 14 bases between the germline ends. CDR3 DNA sequence: TGTGCCAGCAGCTTATTACAGGTTTCTTACACAGATACGCAGTATTTT. It codes for CASSLLQVSYTDTQYF.

This rearrangement joins TRBV18 to TRBJ1-2, with 7 bases that match TRBD1. Germline assignment: CDR1 KGHSH and CDR2 LQKENI. The CDR3 runs 13 residues. With 3 bases clipped from V and 8 bases from J, the junction kept 6 bases outside the gene matches. As DNA, the CDR3 is TGTGCCAGCTCACCGCCGGACAGGAGAGGCTACACCTTC. It encodes CASSPPDRRGYTF. The full variable domain, its missing parts supplied by reference TRBV18 and TRBJ1-2, is NAGVMQNPRHLVRRRGQEARLRCSPMKGHSHVYWYRQLPEEGLKFMVYLQKENIIDESGMPKERFSAEFPKEGPSILRIQQVVRGDSAAYFCASSPPDRRGYTFGSGTRLTVV.

J is TRBJ2-5 and V is TRBV7-9; D gene uncertain. With 4 bases removed from V and 5 bases from J, the gap between germline ends came to 11 bases. The CDR3 length is 13 residues. The germline V gene encodes CDR1 SEHNR and CDR2 FQNEAQ (reference sequence). In DNA, the CDR3 is TGTGCCAGCAGCTACGTGCTTCGGGAGACCCAGTACTTC. Protein sequence: CASSYVLRETQYF.

In DNA form, the CDR3 reads TGTGCCACCAGTGATTCACGCCAGGGGGCAAGTTCACCCCTCCACTTT. Translation: CATSDSRQGASSPLHF. This sequence joins TRBV24-1 and TRBJ1-6; 8 bases agree with TRBD1. The CDR3 contains 16 residues. The germline V gene has CDR1 KGHDR and CDR2 SFDVKD. V was clipped by 2 bases and J by 9 bases; unmatched bases: 8.

This chain uses TRBV10-2 with TRBJ2-5; D possibly corresponds to TRBD2 (5 bases). Germline CDR1 WSHSY, CDR2 SAAADI. V was clipped by 0 bases and J by 7 bases, with 12 bases between them. The CDR3 is 14 amino acids. CDR3 sequence (DNA): TGCGCCAGCAGTGAGTCGTCTAGCAGCGGGACCCAGTACTTC. It is translated as CASSESSSSGTQYF.

V gene TRBV28 combines with J gene TRBJ2-1; 12 bases match TRBD2. V dropped 6 bases and J dropped 7; count of bases not matched to a gene: 7. Germline V gene sequence: CDR1 MDHEN, CDR2 SYDVKM. CDR3 length: 15 amino acids. CDR3 sequence: CASSRLAGVKNEQFF. The CDR3 DNA is TGTGCCAGCAGCAGACTAGCGGGAGTTAAGAATGAGCAGTTCTTC.

V gene TRBV6-2 or TRBV6-3 combines with J gene TRBJ2-7, with 7 bases lining up with TRBD2. The germline CDR1 and CDR2 sequences are MNHEY and SVGEGT. V lost 2 bases to trimming and J lost 3 bases; unmatched junction nucleotides: 1. The CDR3 covers 13 residues. The DNA for the CDR3 is TGTGCCAGCAGTTACGAGCGGGACTACGAGCAGTACTTC. Residues: CASSYERDYEQYF.

J is TRBJ2-1 and V is TRBV30, with D perhaps TRBD1 (5 bases). Germline values: CDR1 GTSNPN, CDR2 SVGIG (reference sequence). This CDR3 has 15 residues. The V end was cut by 2 bases, the J end by 8 bases, with 19 bases between. The chain's CDR3 is CAWSPLSARVHEQFF. The CDR3 DNA reads as TGTGCCTGGAGTCCCCTCAGTGCCAGGGTCCATGAGCAGTTCTTC.

This chain links TRBV14 with TRBJ2-2; D gene uncertain. Germline CDR1 reads SGHDN; CDR2 reads FVKESK. V gave up 7 bases and J gave up 3 bases, with 9 bases separating them. This CDR3 has 13 residues. Here the CDR3 DNA reads TGTGCCAGCACGGCCAGGTACACCGGGGAGCTGTTTTTT. Amino acid sequence: CASTARYTGELFF.

The V gene is TRBV11-3, the J gene TRBJ2-7; 8 bases map to TRBD2. The V segment lost 5 bases and the J segment 4 bases; nucleotides outside the gene matches: 10. The germline V gene encodes CDR1 SGHNT and CDR2 YENEEA. CDR3 length: 15 residues. The CDR3, as DNA: TGTGCCAGCAGCCCCCGGGAGGGAATCACTTACGAGCAGTACTTC. The encoded protein is CASSPREGITYEQYF.

The genes are TRBV6-2 or TRBV6-3 and TRBJ1-2, with D tentatively TRBD1 (5 bases). V lost 4 bases, J lost 8 bases, and 11 bases lay in between. The CDR3 covers 12 residues. Germline V CDR1 and CDR2: MNHEY, SVGEGT. CDR3 amino acids: CASSFPGRGYTF. The CDR3 nucleotides read TGTGCCAGCAGTTTTCCAGGGCGCGGCTACACCTTC.

The V gene is TRBV24-1, the J gene TRBJ1-1; 7 bases fit TRBD1. V was clipped by 7 bases and J by 5 bases; unmatched bases: 3. Germline V gene lookup returns CDR1 KGHDR and CDR2 SFDVKD. CDR3 length: 12 amino acids. The CDR3 loop is CATRSGGTEAFF. The CDR3 DNA reads TGTGCCACCAGGTCAGGGGGGACTGAAGCTTTCTTT.

V and J are TRBV4-3 and TRBJ2-2; TRBD1 aligns across 11 bases. V lost 0 bases and J lost 7; bases outside the gene matches: 10. This CDR3 is built from 18 residues. Germline V gene lookup returns CDR1 LGHNA and CDR2 YSLEER. The CDR3 protein is CASSQELLDRGQGGELFF. The CDR3 coding sequence is TGCGCCAGCAGCCAAGAGCTACTGGACAGGGGGCAAGGCGGGGAGCTGTTTTTT.

The V call is TRBV18, the J call TRBJ2-7, with 14 bases aligning to TRBD2. The CDR3 loop spans 14 amino acids. Germline CDR1 KGHSH, CDR2 LQKENI. With V trimmed by 4 bases and J by 5 bases, 1 base remained unmatched. The CDR3 nucleotides are TGTGCCAGCTCACTGGGACTAGCGGGAGACGAGCAGTACTTC. Encoded protein: CASSLGLAGDEQYF. Based on the CDR3 plus reference TRBV18 and TRBJ2-7, the full variable domain is NAGVMQNPRHLVRRRGQEARLRCSPMKGHSHVYWYRQLPEEGLKFMVYLQKENIIDESGMPKERFSAEFPKEGPSILRIQQVVRGDSAAYFCASSLGLAGDEQYFGPGTRLTVT.

The chain couples TRBV19 to TRBJ2-7; TRBD1 agrees at 9 bases. CDR3 size: 16 residues. The germline V gene encodes CDR1 LNHDA and CDR2 SQIVND (reference sequence). V lost 7 bases to trimming and J lost 4 bases; unmatched junction nucleotides: 14. The CDR3 bases are TGTGCCAGTACTACGCCCGCGGGACAGGGTTATTACGAGCAGTACTTC. Its translation: CASTTPAGQGYYEQYF.

The J gene is TRBJ2-7, the V gene TRBV19; 11 bases match TRBD2. From germline, CDR1 is LNHDA and CDR2 SQIVND (reference sequence). V gave up 6 bases and J gave up 3 bases; unmatched junction bases: 7. The CDR3 loop spans 15 amino acids. The CDR3 sequence is CASRPGTSGSYEQYF. The DNA of the CDR3 is TGTGCCAGTAGACCCGGGACTAGCGGCAGCTACGAGCAGTACTTC. Combining the CDR3 with reference TRBV19 and TRBJ2-7 gives the whole variable domain DGGITQSPKYLFRKEGQNVTLSCEQNLNHDAMYWYRQDPGQGLRLIYYSQIVNDFQKGDIAEGYSVSREKKESFPLTVTSAQKNPTAFYLCASRPGTSGSYEQYFGPGTRLTVT.

Written as DNA, the CDR3 is TGTGCCAGCAGCCAAGACGCTAGCGGGAGTTATACCCAGTACTTC. Translated: CASSQDASGSYTQYF. The chain has TRBV3-1 (or the pseudogene TRBV3-2) and TRBJ2-5, with 10 bases that match TRBD2. CDR1 is LGHDT, CDR2 YNNKEL, per germline (reference sequence). V shed 0 bases, J shed 8 bases, and the junction held 6 bases outside the gene matches. This CDR3 has 15 amino acids.

About this clone itself: This sample also contains other DNA sequences that code for the same CDR3. This chain joins TRBV2 and TRBJ2-1; maybe TRBD2 (6 bases). CDR1 and CDR2 from the germline V gene are SNHLY and FYNNEI. The CDR3 has 14 amino acids. The V and J ends lost 6 bases and 1 base respectively, with 10 bases between them. CDR3 nucleotide sequence: TGTGCCAGCAGGGGGGACTCGTCCTACAATGAGCAGTTCTTC. Its protein is CASRGDSSYNEQFF.

The CDR3 reads CASSMASGASTDTQYF. The CDR3 DNA is TGTGCCAGCAGTATGGCTAGCGGGGCTAGCACAGATACGCAGTATTTT. This rearrangement joins TRBV2 to TRBJ2-3; 9 bases agree with TRBD2. J lost 0 bases, V lost 5 bases, and 6 bases had no gene match. CDR1 is SNHLY, CDR2 FYNNEI, per germline. The CDR3 extends over 16 amino acids.

This rearrangement joins TRBV18 to TRBJ1-1; D is perhaps TRBD1 (5 bases). The CDR3 totals 16 residues. The ends were cut back, 6 bases at V and 1 base at J, with 18 bases in the middle. The germline gives CDR1 KGHSH, CDR2 LQKENI. The CDR3 reads CASSPIDSLGNTEAFF. The CDR3 nucleotides read TGTGCCAGCTCGCCTATCGACAGTTTAGGGAACACTGAAGCTTTCTTT. Full variable domain (remainder filled in from reference TRBV18 and TRBJ1-1): NAGVMQNPRHLVRRRGQEARLRCSPMKGHSHVYWYRQLPEEGLKFMVYLQKENIIDESGMPKERFSAEFPKEGPSILRIQQVVRGDSAAYFCASSPIDSLGNTEAFFGQGTRLTVV.

The genes are TRBV2 and TRBJ1-5; 8 nucleotides line up with TRBD1. V trimming: 4 bases; J trimming: 5 bases; junction bases outside the gene matches: 4. CDR1 and CDR2 from the germline V gene are SNHLY and FYNNEI. CDR3 length: 14 amino acids. CDR3 nucleotide sequence: TGTGCCAGCAGTGGACAGGGGATTCATCAGCCCCAGCATTTT. This sequence encodes CASSGQGIHQPQHF.

The chain has TRBV4-2 and TRBJ1-2; 8 bases align to TRBD1. Germline-derived CDR1 and CDR2 are LGHNA and YNFKEQ. Germline trimming cut 0 bases from V and 4 bases from J; bases unmatched to any gene: 10. The CDR3 is made up of 17 amino acids. CDR3 nucleotide sequence: TGTGCCAGCAGCCAAGAACTCTTGACAGGGGTATTCTATGGCTACACCTTC. Protein: CASSQELLTGVFYGYTF.

This clone was counted once. The CDR3 sequence is CASSSTIASGRRYNEQFF. The CDR3 DNA sequence: TGTGCCAGCAGCTCGACTATAGCCTCCGGGAGGCGGTACAATGAGCAGTTCTTC. The chain recombines TRBV7-9 with TRBJ2-1, with 7 bases lining up with TRBD2. The CDR3 covers 18 residues. J lost 4 bases, V lost 4 bases, and 16 bases had no gene match. The germline V gene has CDR1 SEHNR and CDR2 FQNEAQ (reference sequence).

This chain uses TRBV9 with TRBJ2-7; TRBD2 matches 7 bases. V lost 0 bases and J lost 7; bases outside the gene matches: 10. The CDR3 covers 15 residues. CDR1 is SGDLS and CDR2 is YYNGEE in the germline V gene. The CDR3: CASSVGPGGPSEQYF. The CDR3 bases are TGTGCCAGCAGCGTAGGTCCGGGAGGCCCCTCAGAGCAGTACTTC.

The V call is TRBV14, the J call TRBJ1-2; D is unclear. CDR1 and CDR2 from the germline V gene are SGHDN and FVKESK. The V and J ends lost 0 bases and 6 bases respectively, with 14 bases between them. The CDR3 consists of 15 residues. The DNA of the CDR3 is TGTGCCAGCAGCCAAGATCGATTAGTGGGCCATGGCTACACCTTC. Translating it yields CASSQDRLVGHGYTF.

This rearrangement joins TRBV6-1 to TRBJ1-6, with D perhaps matching TRBD1 (5 bases). Germline loops: CDR1 MNHNS, CDR2 SASEGT. V gave up 0 bases and J gave up 13 bases, with 10 bases separating them. CDR3 length: 13 amino acids. The CDR3 DNA follows: TGTGCCAGCAGTGAAGCGTCAGGGTTCCCCCTCCACTTT. This gives the protein CASSEASGFPLHF.

This clone has just a few counts. The chain uses TRBV13 and TRBJ1-1; 7 bases are a match to TRBD1. The germline gives CDR1 PRHDT, CDR2 FYEKMQ (reference sequence). V dropped 2 bases and J dropped 10; count of bases not matched to a gene: 25. CDR3 length: 19 amino acids. In DNA, the CDR3 is TGTGCCAGCAGCTTACCGTCTTGGGACAGCGGAACTGACTCGGCCGCAGCTTTCTTT. It translates to CASSLPSWDSGTDSAAAFF.